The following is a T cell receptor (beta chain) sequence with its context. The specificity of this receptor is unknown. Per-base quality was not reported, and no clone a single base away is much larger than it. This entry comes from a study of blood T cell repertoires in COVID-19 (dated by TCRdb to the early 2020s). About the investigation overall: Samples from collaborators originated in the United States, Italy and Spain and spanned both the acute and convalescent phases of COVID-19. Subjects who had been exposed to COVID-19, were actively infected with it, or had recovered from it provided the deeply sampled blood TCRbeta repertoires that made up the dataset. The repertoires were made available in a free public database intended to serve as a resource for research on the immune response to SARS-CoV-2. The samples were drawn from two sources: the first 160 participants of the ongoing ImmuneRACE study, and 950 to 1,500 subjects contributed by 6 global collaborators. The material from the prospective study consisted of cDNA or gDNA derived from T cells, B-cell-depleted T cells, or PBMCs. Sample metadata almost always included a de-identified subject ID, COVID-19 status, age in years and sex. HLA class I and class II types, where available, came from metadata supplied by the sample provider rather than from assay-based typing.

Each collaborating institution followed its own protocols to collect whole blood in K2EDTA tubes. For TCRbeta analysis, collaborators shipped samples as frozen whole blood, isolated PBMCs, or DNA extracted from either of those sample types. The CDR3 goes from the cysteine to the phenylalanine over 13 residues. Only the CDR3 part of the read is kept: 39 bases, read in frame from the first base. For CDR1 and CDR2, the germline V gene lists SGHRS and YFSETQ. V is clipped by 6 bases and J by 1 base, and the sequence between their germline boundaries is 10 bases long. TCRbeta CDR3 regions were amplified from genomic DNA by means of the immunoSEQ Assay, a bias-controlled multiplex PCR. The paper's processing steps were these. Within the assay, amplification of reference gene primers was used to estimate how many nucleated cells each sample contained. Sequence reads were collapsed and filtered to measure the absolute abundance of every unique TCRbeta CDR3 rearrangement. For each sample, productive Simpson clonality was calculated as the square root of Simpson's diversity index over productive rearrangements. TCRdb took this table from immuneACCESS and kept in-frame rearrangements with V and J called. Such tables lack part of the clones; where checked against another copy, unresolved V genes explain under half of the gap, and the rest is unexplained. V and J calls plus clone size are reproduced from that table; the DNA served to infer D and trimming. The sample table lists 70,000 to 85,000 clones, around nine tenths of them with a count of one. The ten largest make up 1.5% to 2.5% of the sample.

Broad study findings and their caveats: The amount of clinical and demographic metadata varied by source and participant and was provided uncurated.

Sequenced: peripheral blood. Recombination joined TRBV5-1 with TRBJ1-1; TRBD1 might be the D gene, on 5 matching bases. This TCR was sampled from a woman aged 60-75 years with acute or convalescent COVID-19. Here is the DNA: TGCGCCAGCAAGATTCAGGGGAACACTGAAGCTTTCTTT. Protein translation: CASKIQGNTEAFF. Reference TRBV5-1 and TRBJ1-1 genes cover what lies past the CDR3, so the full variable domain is KAGVTQTPRYLIKTRGQQVTLSCSPISGHRSVSWYQQTPGQGLQFLFEYFSETQRNKGNFPGRFSGRQFSNSRSEMNVSTLELGDSALYLCASKIQGNTEAFFGQGTRLTVV.